Ten or more counts support the clone carrying this TCR beta chain. Antigen: not known. Making TCR cDNA involved 5'RACE template switching, which added UMIs and a universal primer site. TCRdb reanalysed the 5' RACE reads using MiXCR and keeps one entry per CDR3 protein. This sample yields tens of thousands of distinct CDR3 sequences, of which about 7% are seen a single time; 36% belongs to the top ten. The sample belongs to a study of T cells after yellow fever vaccination. V was cut by 0 bases and J by 7 bases, with 7 bases left in between. This CDR3 has 13 amino acids. Germline values: CDR1 SEHNR, CDR2 FQNEAQ (reference sequence). Study observations and caveats: Subsequent booster samples again held most clones from primary vaccination (approximately 95% CD4, about 85% CD8). Abundant clonotypes from the bulk population could have been carried over as contaminants into FACS-sorted repertoires.

The source was CD8+ T cells sorted from PBMCs, collected 15 days after the yellow fever booster vaccination. The gene calls are TRBV7-9 and TRBJ2-1, with unresolved D. This receptor was obtained from a man aged 25 to 40 who received the YFV17D yellow fever vaccine. The DNA for the CDR3 is TGTGCCAGCAGCTTAGCCGGCCTAAATGAGCAGTTCTTC. This sequence encodes CASSLAGLNEQFF.